This T cell receptor beta chain was obtained from a study of T cell responses to AZD1222 COVID-19 vaccine. V gave up 1 base and J gave up 7 bases, with 11 bases separating them. The CDR3 runs to 13 residues. The germline V gene has CDR1 SGHDT and CDR2 YYEEEE. Study-wide results and caveats: White British people made up most donors, females outnumbered males, and clonal diversity was possibly underestimated. Recipients of two AZD1222 doses showed rising Spike-specific TCR breadth and depth. Baseline serology detected seropositivity in only six AZD1222 recipients.

With respect to this clone: Antigen: not known.

Data came from immunoSEQ multiplex PCR; TCRdb stores just in-frame clones and leaves some out. The sample includes about 110,000 clones, roughly nine tenths of them seen just once. The V call is TRBV5-6, the J call TRBJ1-2; D is uncertain. The receptor was derived from an adult in good health. Sequenced material: peripheral blood, taken on day 0 of MenACWY control vaccination. The CDR3 DNA follows: TGTGCCAGCAGCTTGAAGAGGGTCTTTGGCTACACCTTC. Encoded protein: CASSLKRVFGYTF.